Following are 27 T cell receptor beta chains from one sample sequenced in a study of cytomegalovirus exposure and HLA in healthy donors. The study ran its PCR with 60 Vbeta and 13 Jbeta primers. This table comes from immunoSEQ multiplex PCR, and its TCRdb copy is limited to in-frame clones, with some not included. The table lists roughly 180,000 clones, 84% of them singletons, with around 0.97% in the top ten. Specimen: PBMCs. The origin of the receptors is a man aged 25 to 45 in good health and CMV-seronegative.

The rearrangement links TRBV6-1 to TRBJ2-5; 9 nucleotides match TRBD1. This CDR3 contains 12 residues. CDR1 and CDR2 from the germline V gene are MNHNS and SASEGT. V lost 6 bases to trimming and J lost 4 bases; unmatched junction nucleotides: 0. CDR3 loop: CASRGQGETQYF. CDR3 nucleotide sequence: TGTGCCAGCAGGGGACAGGGAGAGACCCAGTACTTC.

The genes are TRBV7-9 and TRBJ1-3; 7 bases fit TRBD1. Trimming cost V 5 bases and J 3 bases; bases outside gene matches: 10. The CDR3 consists of 16 residues. Looked up from germline, CDR1 is SEHNR and CDR2 is FQNEAQ (reference sequence). Here the CDR3 DNA reads TGTGCCAGCAGCCCGGCAGGGGGAGAGGGTGGAAACACCATATATTTT. Protein: CASSPAGGEGGNTIYF.

The J gene is TRBJ1-1, the V gene TRBV11-3; the D gene is possibly TRBD1 (5 bases). The CDR3 extends over 12 amino acids. CDR1 SGHNT and CDR2 YENEEA come from the germline V gene. Deletions cut 2 bases from V and 6 bases from J, with 7 bases between. Here the CDR3 DNA reads TGTGCCAGCAGCTTACAGGGCGCTGAAGCTTTCTTT. Translating gives CASSLQGAEAFF.

The chain recombines TRBV4-2 with TRBJ1-1, with 7 bases fitting TRBD1. This CDR3 is 15 amino acids long. The germline gives CDR1 LGHNA, CDR2 YNFKEQ. After removal of 3 bases from V and 4 bases from J, the junction contained 8 bases not matched to a gene. The CDR3 reads CASSHQGQIATEAFF. Here the CDR3 DNA reads TGTGCCAGCAGCCACCAGGGACAGATAGCCACTGAAGCTTTCTTT.

This clone is a singleton in its sample. The gene calls are TRBV7-2 and TRBJ2-1, with no clear D. V lost 5 bases and J 6 bases, leaving 11 bases between the germline ends. The CDR3 consists of 13 residues. Germline V gene lookup returns CDR1 SGHTA and CDR2 FQGNSA. The CDR3 protein is CASSRPEANEQFF. The CDR3 nucleotides are TGTGCCAGCAGCCGCCCCGAAGCCAATGAGCAGTTCTTC.

This chain links TRBV28 with TRBJ1-2, with D perhaps matching TRBD1 (5 bases). The V and J ends lost 3 bases and 8 bases respectively, with 13 bases between them. From germline, CDR1 is MDHEN and CDR2 SYDVKM. This CDR3 comprises 13 residues. In nucleotides, the CDR3 is TGTGCCAGCAGTTTGCCGGGGGTGGAGGGCTACACCTTC. This translates into CASSLPGVEGYTF.

This chain uses TRBV5-4 with TRBJ2-5; a weak D match, TRBD1 (6 bases). This CDR3 is 15 amino acids long. V was pared by 4 bases and J by 1 base, with 14 bases between. Germline V gene data show CDR1 as SGHNT and CDR2 as YYREEE (reference sequence). The CDR3 region has the DNA TGTGCCAGCAGCCCCAACCGACAGGCCCAAGAGACCCAGTACTTC. This codes for CASSPNRQAQETQYF. Complete variable domain (other parts from reference TRBV5-4 and TRBJ2-5): ETGVTQSPTHLIKTRGQQVTLRCSSQSGHNTVSWYQQALGQGPQFIFQYYREEENGRGNFPPRFSGLQFPNYSSELNVNALELDDSALYLCASSPNRQAQETQYFGPGTRLLVL.

V is TRBV4-1 and J is TRBJ2-7, with 8 bases identical to TRBD2. Germline V gene data show CDR1 as MGHRA and CDR2 as YSYEKL. This CDR3 contains 17 residues. V lost 0 bases to trimming and J lost 5 bases; unmatched junction nucleotides: 12. The CDR3 region is CASSQDRVAGGLNEQYF. In DNA, the CDR3 is TGCGCCAGCAGCCAAGATCGGGTCGCGGGGGGCCTGAACGAGCAGTACTTC.

The chain employs TRBV6-5 and TRBJ2-2; D unclear. The CDR3 is made up of 12 amino acids. The V and J ends lost 2 bases and 5 bases respectively, with 3 bases between them. Germline V gene lookup returns CDR1 MNHEY and CDR2 SVGAGI. CDR3 coding DNA: TGTGCCAGCAGTTACGTAACCGGGGAGCTGTTTTTT. Encoded protein: CASSYVTGELFF.

The chain joins TRBV23-1 to TRBJ1-2, with a weak D call TRBD1 (6 bases). TRBV23-1 is an ORF for which the function is uncertain. Trimming took off 0 bases at V and 6 bases at J, with 23 bases between the two ends. The CDR3 extends over 18 amino acids. The DNA for the CDR3 is TGCGCCAGCAGTCAATCTATCATTACAGGGAAAGAGTTGGATGGCTACACCTTC. Translating gives CASSQSIITGKELDGYTF.

This chain uses TRBV7-2 with TRBJ2-1, with 11 bases identical to TRBD2. Germline V gives CDR1 SGHTA, CDR2 FQGNSA. This CDR3 has 14 residues. The V segment lost 4 bases and the J segment 9 bases; nucleotides outside the gene matches: 5. The CDR3 coding sequence is TGTGCCAGCAGCTCGCCTAGCGGGGGGCTTGAGCAGTTCTTC. Amino acid sequence: CASSSPSGGLEQFF.

The rearrangement uses TRBV4-1 and TRBJ2-7; TRBD1 might be the D (6 bases). Looked up from germline, CDR1 is MGHRA and CDR2 is YSYEKL. Trimming pared 4 bases from V and 4 bases from J, leaving 20 bases between. The CDR3 has 16 residues. The CDR3 here is CASSLTPGTLGYEQYF. DNA of the CDR3: TGCGCCAGCAGCCTCACCCCCGGGACACTCGGGTACGAGCAGTACTTC.

This clone has more than one count but fewer than ten. The chain has TRBV10-3 and TRBJ1-1, with 9 bases aligning to TRBD1. There are 15 residues in the CDR3. V lost 6 bases to trimming and J lost 1 base; unmatched junction nucleotides: 6. Germline loops: CDR1 ENHRY, CDR2 SYGVKD. DNA for the CDR3: TGTGCCATCAGGAGGGACAGGGAATGGAACACTGAAGCTTTCTTT. The encoded protein is CAIRRDREWNTEAFF.

The chain combines TRBV4-3 with TRBJ1-1, with D perhaps matching TRBD1 (5 bases). The germline V gene has CDR1 LGHNA and CDR2 YSLEER. Trimming removed 3 bases at V and 1 base at J, with 18 bases between. The CDR3 covers 17 residues. CDR3 sequence: CASSHTIFQGPNTEAFF. The CDR3 coding sequence is TGCGCCAGCAGCCACACGATTTTCCAGGGCCCGAACACTGAAGCTTTCTTT.

This chain links TRBV5-1 with TRBJ2-3; the match to TRBD1 covers 11 bases. The CDR3 covers 17 residues. Germline V gene lookup returns CDR1 SGHRS and CDR2 YFSETQ. The ends lost 0 bases at V and 2 bases at J; junction bases unmatched: 5. The CDR3: CASSLAGTGGFTDTQYF. Written as DNA, the CDR3 is TGCGCCAGCAGCTTGGCCGGGACAGGGGGATTCACAGATACGCAGTATTTT.

The gene calls are TRBV11-3 and TRBJ2-5; the D gene is possibly TRBD2 (5 bases). The germline V gene has CDR1 SGHNT and CDR2 YENEEA. The CDR3 is 14 residues long. The V gene lost 5 bases and the J gene lost 1 base, with 11 bases spanning the gap. The CDR3 here is CASSLGRGQETQYF. In DNA form, the CDR3 reads TGTGCCAGCAGCCTTGGACGGGGCCAAGAGACCCAGTACTTC.

This clone was counted between two and nine times. V is TRBV2 and J is TRBJ1-5, with D possibly matching TRBD1 (6 bases). The CDR3 extends over 13 amino acids. V dropped 4 bases and J dropped 10 bases, with 14 bases sitting between them. CDR1 and CDR2 (germline): SNHLY, FYNNEI. The CDR3 region is CASSGWGGHPQHF. The CDR3 DNA sequence: TGTGCCAGCAGTGGGTGGGGGGGGCATCCCCAGCATTTT. The whole variable domain, remainder taken from reference TRBV2 and TRBJ1-5, is EPEVTQTPSHQVTQMGQEVILRCVPISNHLYFYWYRQILGQKVEFLVSFYNNEISEKSEIFDDQFSVERPDGSNFTLKIRSTKLEDSAMYFCASSGWGGHPQHFGDGTRLSIL.

The chain links TRBV4-1 to TRBJ2-7, with 10 nucleotides matching TRBD2. This CDR3 is built from 14 residues. The germline CDR1 and CDR2 sequences are MGHRA and YSYEKL. The V and J ends lost 4 bases and 3 bases, in that order; junction bases with no gene match: 3. As DNA, the CDR3 is TGCGCCAGCAGCCCCGGACTAGCGGACTACGAGCAGTACTTC. This gives the protein CASSPGLADYEQYF.

The chain recombines TRBV4-2 with TRBJ1-1; 10 bases line up with TRBD1. In germline, CDR1 is LGHNA, CDR2 YNFKEQ. Germline trimming cut 6 bases from V and 5 bases from J; bases unmatched to any gene: 12. The CDR3 consists of 16 residues. The CDR3 DNA reads as TGTGCCAGCAGTTACCCCCGGGGACAGGGGAGTACTGAAGCTTTCTTT. It codes for CASSYPRGQGSTEAFF.

This sequence joins TRBV10-3 and TRBJ2-7, with 7 bases aligning to TRBD1. Trimming took 3 bases from V and 0 from J; bases not matched to a gene: 2. The CDR3 covers 14 residues. From germline, CDR1 is ENHRY and CDR2 SYGVKD. DNA of the CDR3: TGTGCCATCAGTGAAGACAGGGTCTCCTACGAGCAGTACTTC. It codes for CAISEDRVSYEQYF.

The J gene is TRBJ2-1, the V gene TRBV5-1, with D possibly TRBD2 on 6 matching bases. Germline assignment: CDR1 SGHRS and CDR2 YFSETQ. The CDR3 totals 16 residues. Trimming cost V 4 bases and J 1 base, with 15 bases left between them. CDR3 nucleotides: TGCGCCAGCAGCCTACTCGGCCGGGGGTCCTACAATGAGCAGTTCTTC. Protein product: CASSLLGRGSYNEQFF.

The gene calls are TRBV5-6 and TRBJ2-1; 11 positions agree with TRBD1. The CDR3 is made up of 15 amino acids. The V gene end was trimmed by 2 bases and the J gene end by 8 bases; junction bases not matched to a gene: 6. Germline-derived CDR1 and CDR2 are SGHDT and YYEEEE. The CDR3 DNA sequence: TGTGCCAGCAGCTTACCGGGACAGGGGGTAGATGAGCAGTTCTTC. Its protein product is CASSLPGQGVDEQFF.

This chain links TRBV7-4 with TRBJ1-1, with 7 bases aligning to TRBD1. Germline V CDR1 and CDR2: SGHVT, SQSDAQ. The CDR3 loop spans 15 amino acids. Unmatched junction bases numbered 10, after V lost 4 bases and J lost 5 bases. The CDR3 coding sequence is TGTGCCAGCAGCTCCTTCGACAGGGAGATTACTGAAGCTTTCTTT. This gives the protein CASSSFDREITEAFF.

The chain couples TRBV6-4 to TRBJ2-7; tentatively, D is TRBD1 (6 bases). Trimming left V 0 bases short and J 0 bases short, with 12 bases between. The length of the CDR3 is 16 residues. Germline V gives CDR1 MRHNA, CDR2 SNTAGT. The CDR3 loop is CASSDSIWDTSYEQYF. The DNA for the CDR3 is TGTGCCAGCAGTGACTCGATATGGGACACCTCCTACGAGCAGTACTTC.

This chain uses TRBV21-1 with TRBJ1-4; the table gives TRBD1 as D, unverified against the DNA. TRBV21-1 represents a pseudogene. The CDR3 consists of 20 residues. DNA of the CDR3: TGTGCCAGCAGCAAAGCGGTAGATTTGGACAGGTGTGCAACTAATGAAAAACTGTTTTTT. Protein product: CASSKAVDLDRCATNEKLFF.

The CDR3 loop is CASSTGTAYGYTF. The CDR3 DNA is TGTGCCAGCAGCACCGGGACAGCGTATGGCTACACCTTC. This chain uses TRBV7-6 with TRBJ1-2; 7 positions match TRBD1. The CDR3 totals 13 residues. The V gene's germline CDR1 is SGHVS and CDR2 FNYEAQ. V dropped 5 bases and J dropped 5; count of bases not matched to a gene: 5.

V gene TRBV2 combines with J gene TRBJ1-4; no firm D call. This CDR3 spans 13 amino acids. Deletions cut 4 bases from V and 7 bases from J, with 10 bases between. CDR1 and CDR2 (germline): SNHLY, FYNNEI. The CDR3, as DNA: TGTGCCAGCAGTGTGCGTGTTGGTGAAAAACTGTTTTTT. Translation gives CASSVRVGEKLFF.